The 9 T cell receptor beta chains below all came from one sample that was sequenced in a study of blood T cell repertoires in COVID-19. The method was immunoSEQ multiplex PCR; TCRdb's version includes in-frame clones alone and lacks a portion of them. The table records about 240,000 clones, over 90% of them present only once. The sequencing sample was made of peripheral blood. The source of these receptors is a young man with COVID-19, enrolled during active disease.

The chain recombines TRBV5-1 with TRBJ2-2; TRBD2 is a possible D gene (5 bases). The V gene lost 4 bases and the J gene lost 8 bases, with 12 bases spanning the gap. The germline V gene encodes CDR1 SGHRS and CDR2 YFSETQ. The CDR3 spans 13 residues. CDR3 nucleotides: TGCGCCAGCAGCCCCTCGGAGGCGGGGGAGCTGTTTTTT. Its protein product is CASSPSEAGELFF.

The chain is built from TRBV7-6 and TRBJ1-1; no clear D. V was cut by 1 base and J by 1 base, with 4 bases left in between. The CDR3 runs to 13 residues. Looked up from germline, CDR1 is SGHVS and CDR2 is FNYEAQ. CDR3 residues: CASSLGRNTEAFF. CDR3 in DNA: TGTGCCAGCAGCTTAGGCAGGAACACTGAAGCTTTCTTT.

The chain recombines TRBV7-2 with TRBJ1-5; TRBD1 matches 9 bases. CDR1 is SGHTA and CDR2 is FQGNSA in the germline V gene. The junction had 8 bases not matched to a gene; V was cut back by 1 base and J by 1 base. The CDR3 extends over 18 amino acids. CDR3 residues: CASSLGRQGGFSNQPQHF. The CDR3 DNA sequence: TGTGCCAGCAGCTTAGGCCGACAGGGGGGTTTCAGCAATCAGCCCCAGCATTTT.

The gene calls are TRBV18 and TRBJ1-2; D remains ambiguous. This CDR3 is 12 amino acids long. V was pared by 3 bases and J by 5 bases, with 7 bases between. Germline V gives CDR1 KGHSH, CDR2 LQKENI. CDR3 sequence reads: CASSPSVYGYTF. The DNA for the CDR3 is TGTGCCAGCTCACCGTCCGTTTATGGCTACACCTTC.

The chain couples TRBV12-5 to TRBJ2-7; TRBD2 is a possible D gene (5 bases). Trimming took 6 bases from V and 2 from J, leaving 11 bases between them. CDR3 length: 13 amino acids. CDR1 and CDR2 (germline): LGHNT, FRNRAP. CDR3 coding DNA: TGTGCTAGTGGCATTTCCGGGACCTACGAGCAGTACTTC. Its translation is CASGISGTYEQYF.

The gene calls are TRBV19 and TRBJ2-1; TRBD2 agrees at 9 bases. This CDR3 contains 13 residues. Germline V gene lookup returns CDR1 LNHDA and CDR2 SQIVND (reference sequence). The junction had 9 bases not matched to a gene; V was cut back by 3 bases and J by 15 bases. The CDR3 here is CASSIRSGGMRFF. The CDR3 DNA reads TGTGCCAGTAGTATTAGGAGCGGGGGGATGAGGTTCTTC. The entire variable domain, with the rest obtained from reference TRBV19 and TRBJ2-1, is as follows: DGGITQSPKYLFRKEGQNVTLSCEQNLNHDAMYWYRQDPGQGLRLIYYSQIVNDFQKGDIAEGYSVSREKKESFPLTVTSAQKNPTAFYLCASSIRSGGMRFFGPGTRLTVL.

The rearrangement joins TRBV11-2 to TRBJ1-2; TRBD1 matches at 7 bases. There are 16 residues in the CDR3. Germline V gene lookup returns CDR1 SGHAT and CDR2 FQNNGV. J gave up 0 bases and V 5 bases, and 9 bases lay outside the gene matches. The CDR3 region is CASSPRTGFSNYGYTF. The CDR3 bases are TGTGCCAGCAGCCCTCGGACAGGTTTCTCTAACTATGGCTACACCTTC.

The chain has TRBV25-1 and TRBJ1-5; 12 nucleotides line up with TRBD1. Germline values: CDR1 MGHDK, CDR2 SYGVNS. V was clipped by 8 bases and J by 7 bases; unmatched bases: 3. The CDR3 contains 13 residues. This chain's CDR3 is CASAGTGGQPQHF. In nucleotides, the CDR3 is TGTGCCAGCGCCGGGACAGGGGGCCAGCCCCAGCATTTT.

The chain has TRBV3-1 (or the pseudogene TRBV3-2) and TRBJ2-7, with D hard to call. The V gene lost 4 bases and the J gene lost 6 bases, with 10 bases spanning the gap. CDR1 LGHDT and CDR2 YNNKEL come from the germline V gene (reference sequence). CDR3 length: 12 residues. The CDR3 region has the DNA TGTGCCAGCAGCCGATCGCTAGGCGAGCAGTACTTC. Translation gives CASSRSLGEQYF.